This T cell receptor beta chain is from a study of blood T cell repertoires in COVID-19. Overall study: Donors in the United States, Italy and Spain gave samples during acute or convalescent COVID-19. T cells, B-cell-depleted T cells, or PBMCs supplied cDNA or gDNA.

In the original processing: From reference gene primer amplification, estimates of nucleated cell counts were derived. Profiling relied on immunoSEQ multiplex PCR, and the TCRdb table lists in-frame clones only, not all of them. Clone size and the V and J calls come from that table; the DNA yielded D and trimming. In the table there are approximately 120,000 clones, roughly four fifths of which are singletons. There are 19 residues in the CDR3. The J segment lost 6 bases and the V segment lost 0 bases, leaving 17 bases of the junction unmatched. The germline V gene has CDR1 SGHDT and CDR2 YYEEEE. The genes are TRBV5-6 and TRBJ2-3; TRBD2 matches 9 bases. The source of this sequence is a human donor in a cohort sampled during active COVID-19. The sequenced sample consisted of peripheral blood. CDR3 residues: CASSLEGSGGTPRSDTQYF. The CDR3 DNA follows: TGTGCCAGCAGCTTGGAGGGTAGCGGGGGCACCCCCCGCTCGGATACGCAGTATTTT.